Reported below is one TCR beta chain. The target antigen is unknown. This entry belongs to a study of cytomegalovirus exposure and HLA in healthy donors. Notes on the study in general: Reportedly, HLA-A and HLA-B alleles of most subjects were accurately predicted from TCR beta. TCR beta V- and J-gene trimming was later associated with a missense DCLRE1C variant. Per published reports, the classifier diagnosed cytomegalovirus status with high specificity and sensitivity.

A multiplex PCR was run with 60 Vbeta primers and 13 Jbeta primers. Libraries were prepared by immunoSEQ multiplex PCR; TCRdb keeps only in-frame clonotypes and omits some of them. The sample lists under 170,000 clones, approximately 79% occurring once. The CDR3 length is 15 residues. Germline V gene data show CDR1 as SGHTA and CDR2 as FQGNSA. V shed 4 bases and J 0 bases; nucleotides not matched to a gene: 4. The source material was PBMCs. The rearrangement links TRBV7-2 to TRBJ2-3, with TRBD1 matching over 7 bases. The sequence was collected from a middle-aged man in good health and CMV-seropositive. CDR3 nucleotides: TGTGCCAGCAGCTCCAGGGGGTTAAGCACAGATACGCAGTATTTT. It translates to CASSSRGLSTDTQYF.